Sequencing of this T cell receptor (beta chain) was carried out in a study of T cells expressing NK-cell markers. The CDR3 has 15 amino acids. CDR1 and CDR2 from the germline V gene are MNHEY and SVGEGT. TCRdb reprocessed the 5' RACE reads; each CDR3 protein has one entry and no DNA is given. The repertoire table contains roughly 420,000 distinct CDR3 sequences. The receptor's source is a woman between 18 and 69 years old in good health. Input material: blood T cells: a sorted CD56 or NKG2C T cell subset, CD4+ or CD8+ T cells, or bulk PBMC T cells (not recorded which). V usage is TRBV6-2 or TRBV6-3 and J usage is TRBJ2-6. The CDR3 sequence: CASGLGNSGANVLTF.